This TCR beta chain appears in the sequencing data of a study of cytomegalovirus exposure and HLA in healthy donors. Study-wide results and caveats: A few of the chains that were CMV-associated were confirmed in vitro to be specific for CMV antigens. HLA allele associations emerged for roughly 17,000 TCR beta sequences in a later analysis, at 0.05 false discovery rate.

PCR used 60 Vbeta primers and 13 Jbeta primers. Clones were read by immunoSEQ multiplex PCR, and TCRdb kept only the in-frame ones, dropping some. The table records about 190,000 clones, 80% of them present only once. V was shortened by 2 bases and J by 1 base, with 10 bases between the two germline ends. The CDR3 consists of 15 residues. Germline CDR1 reads SGHTA; CDR2 reads FQGNSA. Comments on this clone: Antigen specificity is unknown.

The chain has TRBV7-2 and TRBJ2-3; maybe TRBD2 (5 bases). The sequence was obtained from a woman aged 40 to 55 in good health and CMV-seronegative. Sequences were obtained from PBMCs. The DNA for the CDR3 is TGTGCCAGCAGCTTAATAGCGTCCCGCACAGATACGCAGTATTTT. The encoded protein is CASSLIASRTDTQYF.